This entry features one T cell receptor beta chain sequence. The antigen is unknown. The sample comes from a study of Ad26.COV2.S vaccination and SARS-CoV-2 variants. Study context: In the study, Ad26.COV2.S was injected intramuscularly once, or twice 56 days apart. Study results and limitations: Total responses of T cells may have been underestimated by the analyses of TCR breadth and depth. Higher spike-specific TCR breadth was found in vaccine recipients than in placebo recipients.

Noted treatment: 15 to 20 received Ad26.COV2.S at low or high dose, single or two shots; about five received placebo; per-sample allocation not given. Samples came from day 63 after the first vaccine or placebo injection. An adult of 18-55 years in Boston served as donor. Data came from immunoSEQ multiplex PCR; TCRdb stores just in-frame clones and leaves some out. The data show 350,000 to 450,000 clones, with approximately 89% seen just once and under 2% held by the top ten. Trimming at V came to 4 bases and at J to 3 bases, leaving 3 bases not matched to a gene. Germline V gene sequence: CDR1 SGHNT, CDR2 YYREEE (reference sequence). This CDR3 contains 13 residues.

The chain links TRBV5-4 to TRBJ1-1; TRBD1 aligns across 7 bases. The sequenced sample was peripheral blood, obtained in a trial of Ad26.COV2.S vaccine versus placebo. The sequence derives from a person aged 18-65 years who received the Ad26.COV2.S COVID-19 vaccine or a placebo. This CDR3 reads CASSIDRDTEAFF. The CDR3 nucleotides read TGTGCCAGCAGCATAGACAGGGACACTGAAGCTTTCTTT. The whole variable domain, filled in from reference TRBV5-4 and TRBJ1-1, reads ETGVTQSPTHLIKTRGQQVTLRCSSQSGHNTVSWYQQALGQGPQFIFQYYREEENGRGNFPPRFSGLQFPNYSSELNVNALELDDSALYLCASSIDRDTEAFFGQGTRLTVV.